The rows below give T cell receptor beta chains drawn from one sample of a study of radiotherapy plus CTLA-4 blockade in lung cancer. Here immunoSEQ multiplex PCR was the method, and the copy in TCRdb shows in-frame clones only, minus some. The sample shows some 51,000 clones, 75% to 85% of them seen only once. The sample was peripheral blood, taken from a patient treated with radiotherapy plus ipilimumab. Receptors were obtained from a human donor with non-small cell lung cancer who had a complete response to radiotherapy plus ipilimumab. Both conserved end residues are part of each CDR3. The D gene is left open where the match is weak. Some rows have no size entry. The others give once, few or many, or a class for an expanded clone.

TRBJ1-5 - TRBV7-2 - TGTGCCAGCAGCCCCGGGATGCAACAGCCCCAGCATTTT CASSPGMQQPQHF
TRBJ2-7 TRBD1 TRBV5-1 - TGCGCCAGCAGCTGGACCTTAACAGGGGGAGCCTACGAGCAGTACTTC CASSWTLTGGAYEQYF
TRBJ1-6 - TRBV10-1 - TGCGCCAGCAGTGAGTCGGGGGCAGGGAATTCACCCCTCCACTTT CASSESGAGNSPLHF
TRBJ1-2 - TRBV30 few TGTGCCTGGAGTGCTGGGGGGGTACTGGATCGCGGCTACACCTTC CAWSAGGVLDRGYTF
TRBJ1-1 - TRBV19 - TGTGCCAGTAGCAAGAGAGGTTATACTGAAGCTTTCTTT CASSKRGYTEAFF
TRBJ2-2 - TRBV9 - TGTGCCAGCCTTGACACCTATACCGGGGAGCTGTTTTTT CASLDTYTGELFF
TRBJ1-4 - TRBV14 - TGTGCCAGCAGCCAAGGAACAGGGAGAACACTGTTTTTT CASSQGTGRTLFF
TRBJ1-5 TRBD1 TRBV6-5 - TGTGCCAGCAGCCCAGGGGGACGGAATCAGCCCCAGCATTTT CASSPGGRNQPQHF
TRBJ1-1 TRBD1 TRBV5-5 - TGTGCCAGCAGCCGCGAAGGCAGGGGGAACTCTGAAGCTTTCTTT CASSREGRGNSEAFF
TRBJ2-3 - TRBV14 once TGTGCCAGCAGCCAAGGCAGTTCTTTTACGCAGTATTTT CASSQGSSFTQYF
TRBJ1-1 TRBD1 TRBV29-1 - TGCAGCGCCCCAGGGCCATCGGGACAGACGCACACTGAAGCTTTCTTT CSAPGPSGQTHTEAFF
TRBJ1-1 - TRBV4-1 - TGCGCCAGCAGCCCAGAACTAGGAACTGAAGCTTTCTTT CASSPELGTEAFF
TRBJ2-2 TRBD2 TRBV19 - TGTGCCAGTAGTATTCCTAGCGGGAGAGGGAACGGGGAGCTGTTTTTT CASSIPSGRGNGELFF
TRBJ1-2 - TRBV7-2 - TGTGCCAGCAGCTTCTCCCAGGGGCCCAATGGCTACACCTTC CASSFSQGPNGYTF
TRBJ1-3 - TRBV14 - TGTGCCAGCAGCCAAAGACAAGGAACCTCTGGAAACACCATATATTTT CASSQRQGTSGNTIYF
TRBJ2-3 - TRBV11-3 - TGTGCCAGCAGCTTAGCGGGAGCGGTAGATACGCAGTATTTT CASSLAGAVDTQYF
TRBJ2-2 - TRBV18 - TGTGCCAGCTCACCGCAAGGGGTAAACGCGAACACCGGGGAGCTGTTTTTT CASSPQGVNANTGELFF
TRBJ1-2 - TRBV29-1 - TGCAGCGTTGGGGGGAAGATACAGGGTTATGGCTACACCTTC CSVGGKIQGYGYTF
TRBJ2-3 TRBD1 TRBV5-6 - TGTGCCAGCAGCTTGACAGGGGCCAGAGATACGCAGTATTTT CASSLTGARDTQYF
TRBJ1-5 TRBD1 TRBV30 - TGTGCCTGGAGTCGGCTGACAGGGGTTGATCAGCCCCAGCATTTT CAWSRLTGVDQPQHF
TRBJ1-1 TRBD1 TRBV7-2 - TGTGCCAGCAGCCAGGACAGGGGCCTTTACACTGAAGCTTTCTTT CASSQDRGLYTEAFF
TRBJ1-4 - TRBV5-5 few TGTGCCAGCAGCTTGTTGGGCAGCACGAATGAAAAACTGTTTTTT CASSLLGSTNEKLFF
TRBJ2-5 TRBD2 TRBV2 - TGTGCCAGCAGTGAGGTGCTAGCGGGGTCCGAGACCCAGTACTTC CASSEVLAGSETQYF
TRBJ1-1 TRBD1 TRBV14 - TGTGCCAGCAGCCAAGAAGGGTACTCAAAGGGGGCAGCTTTCTTT CASSQEGYSKGAAFF
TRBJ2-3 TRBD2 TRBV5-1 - TGCGCCAGCAGAAAGGAGGGTTGGCGGGAGAATGCGGCAGATACGCAGTATTTT CASRKEGWRENAADTQYF
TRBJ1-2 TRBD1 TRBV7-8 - TGTGCCAGCAGCTTGGGGACAGGGGTATTCTATGGCTACACCTTC CASSLGTGVFYGYTF
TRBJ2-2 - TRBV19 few TGTGCCAGTAGGATGGAGGGCGGGCCCGGGGAGCTGTTTTTT CASRMEGGPGELFF
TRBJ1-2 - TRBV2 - TGTGCCACCTACAGGTTTCTCGGAAACTATGGCTACACCTTC CATYRFLGNYGYTF
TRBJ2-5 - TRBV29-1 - TGCAGCGTTGAGGCACTAGTTCAAGAGACCCAGTACTTC CSVEALVQETQYF
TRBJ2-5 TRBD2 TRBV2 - TGTGCCAGCAGTGAGGACGGGAGGGCCGCGGAGACCCAGTACTTC CASSEDGRAAETQYF
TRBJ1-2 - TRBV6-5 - TGTGCCAGCAGTTCAAGGGGTTACAACTATGGCTACACCTTC CASSSRGYNYGYTF
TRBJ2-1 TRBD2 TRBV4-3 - TGCGCCAGCAGCCAAGCGGGACTAGCGGGGCCCAGGTCCTACAATGAGCAGTTCTTC CASSQAGLAGPRSYNEQFF
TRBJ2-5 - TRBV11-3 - TGTGCCAGCAGCTTAGATCGCGGCAGGGCATTAGAGACCCAGTACTTC CASSLDRGRALETQYF
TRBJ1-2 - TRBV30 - TGTGCCTGGAGGGATCCGACAGAGTATAACTATGGCTACACCTTC CAWRDPTEYNYGYTF
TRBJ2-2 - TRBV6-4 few TGTGCCAGCAGTGACTCCAGCAGGGGGGACACCGGGGAGCTGTTTTTT CASSDSSRGDTGELFF
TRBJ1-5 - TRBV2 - TGTGCCAGCCTCCTTGGGCAGGGTAGTCAGCCCCAGCATTTT CASLLGQGSQPQHF
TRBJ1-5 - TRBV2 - TGTGCCAGCAGTGAGGAGACCGCCAATCAGCCCCAGCATTTT CASSEETANQPQHF
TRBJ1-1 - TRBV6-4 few TGTGCCAGCATCGGGGGTATGAACACTGAAGCTTTCTTT CASIGGMNTEAFF
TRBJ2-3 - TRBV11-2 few TGTGCCAGCAGCGCTACCGGGTCCCAGACAGATACGCAGTATTTT CASSATGSQTDTQYF
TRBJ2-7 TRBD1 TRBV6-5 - TGTGCCAGCTCGGGACAGGGGTTGTATGAGCAGTACTTC CASSGQGLYEQYF
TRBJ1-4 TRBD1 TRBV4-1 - TGCGCCAGCAGCCCACTAGGACAGGGTAATGAAAAACTGTTTTTT CASSPLGQGNEKLFF
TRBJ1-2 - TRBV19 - TGTGCCAGTAGTATAGGAGCGACTTCCTATGGCTACACCTTC CASSIGATSYGYTF